This TCR beta chain was recovered during a study of T-cell memory formation after mild COVID-19. The table lists this clonotype with a few counts. J lost 5 bases, V lost 4 bases, and 4 bases had no gene match. The CDR3 has 13 residues. The germline V gene has CDR1 SGHRS and CDR2 YFSETQ. TCRdb analysed the 5' RACE reads with MiXCR anew, one entry per CDR3 protein. The table lists about 180,000 distinct CDR3 sequences, roughly 18% of them singletons. The sample comprised PBMCs or a T cell subset sorted from them (not recorded which). The source is a young man who had mild COVID-19 (a few samples of this study predate the infection). Cell type and time point are not known. The chain carries TRBV5-1 and TRBJ2-3; 7 bases agree with TRBD1. DNA for the CDR3: TGCGCCAGCAGCCCACAGGGGAGAGATACGCAGTATTTT. This gives the protein CASSPQGRDTQYF.